This T cell receptor (beta chain) appears in the sequencing data of a study of blood T cell repertoires in COVID-19. About the study: From the United States, Italy and Spain came samples of acute and convalescent COVID-19. From T cells, B-cell-depleted T cells, or PBMCs came the material, which was cDNA or gDNA.

Germline-derived CDR1 and CDR2 are SGHDN and FVKESK. The germline V and J ends were trimmed by 1 base and 0 bases, with 10 bases remaining between them. This CDR3 region has 17 residues. Seattle patients were enrolled while actively infected and followed longitudinally. The authors' processing: Amplification with reference gene primers provided the estimates of nucleated cell counts. Some clones are missing from TCRdb's copy, which holds only in-frame ones; the method was immunoSEQ multiplex PCR. The DNA was the basis for D and trimming; V, J and clone size are from that table. The repertoire includes about 38,000 clones, 80% to 90% of them detected once, and around 1.6% sits in the top ten.

Sequencing was done on a sample of peripheral blood. The source is a man between 60 and 75 years old with COVID-19, enrolled during active disease. V usage is TRBV14 and J usage is TRBJ1-6; no definite D call. The CDR3 DNA reads TGTGCCAGCAGCCAAGGCAGGCCGAGCTCCTATAATTCACCCCTCCACTTT. Protein product: CASSQGRPSSYNSPLHF.